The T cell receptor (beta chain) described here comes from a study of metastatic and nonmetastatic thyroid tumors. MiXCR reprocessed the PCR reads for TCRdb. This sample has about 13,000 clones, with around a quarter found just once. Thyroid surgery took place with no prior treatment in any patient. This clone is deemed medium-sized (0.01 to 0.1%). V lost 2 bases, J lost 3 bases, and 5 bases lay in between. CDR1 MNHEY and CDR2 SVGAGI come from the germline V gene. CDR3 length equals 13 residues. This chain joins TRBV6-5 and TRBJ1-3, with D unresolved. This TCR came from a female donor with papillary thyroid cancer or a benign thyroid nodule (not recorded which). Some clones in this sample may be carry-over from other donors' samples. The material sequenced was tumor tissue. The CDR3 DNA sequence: TGTGCCAGCAGTTACAGGGTTGGAAACACCATATATTTT. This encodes CASSYRVGNTIYF.